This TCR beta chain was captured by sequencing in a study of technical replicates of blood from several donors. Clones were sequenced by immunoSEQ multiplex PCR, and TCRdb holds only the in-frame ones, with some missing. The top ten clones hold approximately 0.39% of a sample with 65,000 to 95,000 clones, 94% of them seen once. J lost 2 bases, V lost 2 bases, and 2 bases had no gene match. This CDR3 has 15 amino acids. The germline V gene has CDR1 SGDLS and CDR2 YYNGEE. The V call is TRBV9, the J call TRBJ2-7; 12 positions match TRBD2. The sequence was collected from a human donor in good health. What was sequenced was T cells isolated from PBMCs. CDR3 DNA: TGTGCCAGCAGCGTCCTAGCGGGAGGGACCTACGAGCAGTACTTC. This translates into CASSVLAGGTYEQYF.